The entry that follows covers one T cell receptor (beta chain) sequence. Germline V gives CDR1 LGHNA, CDR2 YSLEER. The CDR3 contains 16 residues. Trimming took 0 bases from V and 9 from J; bases not matched to a gene: 9. The sample comes from a study of cytomegalovirus exposure and HLA in healthy donors. Primers included in the PCR were 60 Vbeta and 13 Jbeta primers. Repertoires were generated with immunoSEQ multiplex PCR, while TCRdb's copy carries only in-frame clones and drops some. This sample yields under 100,000 clones, of which about 80% are seen a single time; over 2% belongs to the top ten. Sequencing was carried out using PBMCs. The sequence came from a man younger than 45 in good health and CMV-seronegative. The chain has TRBV4-3 and TRBJ2-1; 9 positions agree with TRBD2. The CDR3 region has the DNA TGCGCCAGCAGCCAAGAGGCTAGCGGGAATTTTCGTGAGCAGTTCTTC. Translating it yields CASSQEASGNFREQFF.